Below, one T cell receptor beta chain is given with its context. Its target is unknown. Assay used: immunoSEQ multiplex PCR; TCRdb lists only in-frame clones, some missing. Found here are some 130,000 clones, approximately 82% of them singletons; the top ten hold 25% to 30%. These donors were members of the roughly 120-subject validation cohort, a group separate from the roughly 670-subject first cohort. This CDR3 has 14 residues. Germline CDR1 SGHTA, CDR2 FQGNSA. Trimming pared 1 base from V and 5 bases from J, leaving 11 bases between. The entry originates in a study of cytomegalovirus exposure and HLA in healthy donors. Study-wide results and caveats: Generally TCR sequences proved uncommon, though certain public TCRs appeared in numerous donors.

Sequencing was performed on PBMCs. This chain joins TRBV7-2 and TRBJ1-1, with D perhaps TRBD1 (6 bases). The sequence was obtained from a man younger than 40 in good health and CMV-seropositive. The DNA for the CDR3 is TGTGCCAGCAGCTTAGTTCAGGGGAATACTGAAGCTTTCTTT. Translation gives CASSLVQGNTEAFF.